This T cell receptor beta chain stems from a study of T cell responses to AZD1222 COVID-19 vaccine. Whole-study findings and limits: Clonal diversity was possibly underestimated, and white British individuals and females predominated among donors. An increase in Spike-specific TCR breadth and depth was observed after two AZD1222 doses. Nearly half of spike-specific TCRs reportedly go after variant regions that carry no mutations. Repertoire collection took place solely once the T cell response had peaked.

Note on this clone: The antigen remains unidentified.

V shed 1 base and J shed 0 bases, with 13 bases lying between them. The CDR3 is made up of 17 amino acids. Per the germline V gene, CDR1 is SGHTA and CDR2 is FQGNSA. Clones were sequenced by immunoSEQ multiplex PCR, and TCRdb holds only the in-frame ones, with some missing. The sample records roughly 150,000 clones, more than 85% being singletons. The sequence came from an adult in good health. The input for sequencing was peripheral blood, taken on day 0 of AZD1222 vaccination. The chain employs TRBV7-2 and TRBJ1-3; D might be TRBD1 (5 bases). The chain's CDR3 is CASSLEGRVVSGNTIYF. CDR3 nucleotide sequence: TGTGCCAGCAGCTTAGAGGGGCGGGTTGTCTCTGGAAACACCATATATTTT.